This T cell receptor beta chain is from a study of T cell responses to AZD1222 COVID-19 vaccine. The CDR3 sequence is 12 residues long. Trimming pared 3 bases from V and 2 bases from J, leaving 3 bases between. CDR1 SEHNR and CDR2 FQNEAQ come from the germline V gene (reference sequence). In regard to this clone: Its antigen is as yet unknown.

TCRdb's copy holds only in-frame clones and misses some; the assay was immunoSEQ multiplex PCR. Of under 70,000 clones in the sample, about four fifths were seen once. Whole-study results and caveats: Females made up more of the donors, who were largely white British, and clonal diversity may have come out too low. Of the AZD1222 recipients, only 5 to 7 were seropositive at baseline. The span of vaccine-associated CD4 TCRs extended across spike, with dominance at 160-218 and 743-854.

The sample in question was peripheral blood, obtained on day 0 of MenACWY control vaccination. The rearrangement links TRBV7-9 to TRBJ2-3, with D uncertain. This sequence was found in an adult in good health. The CDR3 sequence is CASSLDTDTQYF. The CDR3 DNA is TGTGCCAGCAGCTTGGACACAGATACGCAGTATTTT. The full variable domain, its missing parts supplied by reference TRBV7-9 and TRBJ2-3, is DTGVSQNPRHKITKRGQNVTFRCDPISEHNRLYWYRQTLGQGPEFLTYFQNEAQLEKSRLLSDRFSAERPKGSFSTLEIQRTEQGDSAMYLCASSLDTDTQYFGPGTRLTVL.